This T cell receptor (beta chain) came from a study of T cells after yellow fever vaccination. Study in general: In the case of low-cell-number fractions, SMART-Seq v4 Ultra Low Input was used for preparation. Findings and limits, study-wide: The secondary response was weaker, and its peak arrived faster, on day 5 versus 15. Contamination by abundant bulk-population clonotypes could be present in FACS-sorted repertoires.

Worth noting for this clonotype: Its antigen is unknown.

TCRdb re-analysed the 5' RACE reads in MiXCR, keeping a single row per CDR3 protein. The sample yields approximately 330,000 distinct CDR3 sequences, approximately 13% seen once. Material: CD4+ T cells sorted from PBMCs, obtained 15 days after the yellow fever booster vaccination. The TCR was taken from a man between 18 and 35 years old who received the YFV17D yellow fever vaccine.

DNA of the CDR3: TGCGCCAGCAGCCAGGACCGGGGAGGAGACAGGTACGCCTACGAGCAGTACTTC. This encodes CASSQDRGGDRYAYEQYF. V and J are TRBV4-1 and TRBJ2-7; D may be TRBD1 or TRBD2 (6 bases each). The CDR3 has 18 residues. The germline gives CDR1 MGHRA, CDR2 YSYEKL. The germline V and J ends were trimmed by 3 bases and 2 bases, with 23 bases remaining between them.